The clone carrying this T cell receptor (beta chain) was observed a few times. Its antigen remains unknown. The data were obtained in a study of response to subunit inactivated influenza vaccine. Study-wide findings and caveats: Seasonal influenza vaccination, on each occasion, was suggested by the authors to recruit few new T cells.

V lost 4 bases and J lost 3; bases outside the gene matches: 13. This CDR3 spans 17 amino acids. Per the germline V gene, CDR1 is SGHDT and CDR2 is YYEEEE. TCRdb reanalysed the RT-PCR reads using MiXCR and keeps one entry per CDR3 protein. The table includes about 480,000 distinct CDR3 sequences, roughly 13% detected once. The receptor was isolated from a man aged 45-65 years who received an inactivated influenza vaccine. The sample was PBMCs from blood, taken roughly 48 days after vaccination. J is TRBJ2-1 and V is TRBV5-6; 7 positions agree with TRBD2. The CDR3: CASSLELSGTLYNEQFF. The CDR3 nucleotides read TGTGCCAGCAGCCTGGAGTTGAGCGGGACTCTCTACAATGAGCAGTTCTTC.